The 7 T cell receptor beta chains listed next were all sequenced from one sample in a study of Tregs in tolerant kidney transplant recipients. Produced via immunoSEQ multiplex PCR; TCRdb's table is partial and in-frame only. The data hold about 17,000 clones, with roughly four fifths observed a single time. The sequenced material came from Tregs from blood. These receptors were obtained from a human donor in good health.

A few counts support this clone. V and J are TRBV27 and TRBJ1-5; D might be TRBD1 (5 bases). The V gene's germline CDR1 is MNHEY and CDR2 SMNVEV (reference sequence). The CDR3 spans 14 residues. V was cut by 8 bases and J by 1 base, with 12 bases left in between. CDR3 bases: TGTGCCAGCGGGGCGGGTCCAAGCAATCAGCCCCAGCATTTT. Amino acids: CASGAGPSNQPQHF.

The DNA for the CDR3 is TGTGCCAGCAGCCCCCCGGGAAAGAACACTGAAGCTTTCTTT. It encodes CASSPPGKNTEAFF. This rearrangement joins TRBV7-9 to TRBJ1-1; unclear D gene. Germline V gene lookup returns CDR1 SEHNR and CDR2 FQNEAQ (reference sequence). The CDR3 totals 14 residues. Trimming removed 5 bases from V and 1 base from J, with 11 bases in between. The full variable domain, with the rest looked up from reference TRBV7-9 and TRBJ1-1, is DTGVSQNPRHKITKRGQNVTFRCDPISEHNRLYWYRQTLGQGPEFLTYFQNEAQLEKSRLLSDRFSAERPKGSFSTLEIQRTEQGDSAMYLCASSPPGKNTEAFFGQGTRLTVV.

This clone was seen only once. The rearrangement joins TRBV5-1 to TRBJ1-2, with 8 bases lining up with TRBD1. The CDR3 sequence is 14 residues long. Germline V gene sequence: CDR1 SGHRS, CDR2 YFSETQ. V dropped 3 bases and J dropped 4; count of bases not matched to a gene: 5. The CDR3 coding sequence is TGCGCCAGCAGCTCACAGGGGGGTGGCTATGGCTACACCTTC. It encodes CASSSQGGGYGYTF.

The CDR3 DNA reads as TGTGCCAGCAGCTTGGCCACAGCAAGCCTTTCTGGAAACACCATATATTTT. Encoded protein: CASSLATASLSGNTIYF. The V and J genes are TRBV5-6 and TRBJ1-3; D gene uncertain. V gave up 0 bases and J gave up 1 base, with 14 bases separating them. From germline, CDR1 is SGHDT and CDR2 YYEEEE. The CDR3 loop spans 17 amino acids.

In this sample, this clone turned up once. V usage is TRBV11-1 and J usage is TRBJ2-5, with 9 bases fitting TRBD1. Judging by the DNA end, TRBJ2-7 fits better; the J call may be wrong. The CDR3 sequence is 14 residues long. CDR1 SGHAT and CDR2 FQDESV come from the germline V gene (reference sequence). The CDR3 protein is CASSARDRVYEQYF. As DNA, the CDR3 is TGTGCCAGCAGCGCCCGGGACAGGGTCTACGAGCAGTACTTC.

This chain uses TRBV14 with TRBJ1-5; 7 bases are a match to TRBD1. The CDR3 loop spans 18 amino acids. The junction had 11 bases not matched to a gene; V was cut back by 3 bases and J by 0 bases. CDR1 and CDR2 from the germline V gene are SGHDN and FVKESK. The CDR3 coding sequence is TGTGCCAGCAGCCAGTGGGGGGGGGACAGCCTTAGCAATCAGCCCCAGCATTTT. As protein: CASSQWGGDSLSNQPQHF.

This clone was seen only a few times. This chain connects TRBV7-9 to TRBJ2-2; 11 bases match TRBD2. V was pared by 7 bases and J by 4 bases, with 5 bases of the junction left unmatched. Germline V gene sequence: CDR1 SEHNR, CDR2 FQNEAQ (reference sequence). The CDR3 consists of 15 residues. The CDR3 loop reads CASTGLAGLTGELFF. The CDR3 bases are TGTGCCAGCACCGGACTAGCGGGCCTCACCGGGGAGCTGTTTTTT.